In its sample, the clone carrying this T cell receptor beta chain was seen many times. Its cognate antigen is unknown. The sample belongs to a study of T cell repertoires in cytomegalovirus infection. Overall study: CMV epitopes used comprised recently identified HLA-C-restricted ones and well-studied HLA-B-restricted ones. Shared public TCR beta signatures pointed to both CMV infection and a matching HLA type. The study's findings and limits: Of the TCR beta families, the public ones yielded a cumulative frequency that identified carriers of CMV plus the relevant HLA. HLA-C-restricted TCR beta clonotypes specific for CMV led the ex vivo response.

MiXCR, applied by TCRdb to the reads, yields one record per CDR3 protein. The sample carries hundreds of thousands of distinct CDR3 sequences, more than 30% recorded once. The TCR sequence derives from a human donor in good health (CMV status not recorded). Some clones in this sample may be carry-over from other donors' samples. Here the sequenced sample was cultured PBMCs, taken from culture after CMV antigen stimulation.

The CDR3 region is CAISEPGQGDEQYF. The CDR3 nucleotides are TGTGCCATCAGTGAGCCCGGACAGGGTGACGAGCAGTACTTC. V is TRBV10-3 and J is TRBJ2-7; 8 nucleotides line up with TRBD1. Per germline, CDR1 ENHRY and CDR2 SYGVKD. Trimming at V came to 2 bases and at J to 5 bases, leaving 5 bases not matched to a gene. CDR3 length equals 14 residues.